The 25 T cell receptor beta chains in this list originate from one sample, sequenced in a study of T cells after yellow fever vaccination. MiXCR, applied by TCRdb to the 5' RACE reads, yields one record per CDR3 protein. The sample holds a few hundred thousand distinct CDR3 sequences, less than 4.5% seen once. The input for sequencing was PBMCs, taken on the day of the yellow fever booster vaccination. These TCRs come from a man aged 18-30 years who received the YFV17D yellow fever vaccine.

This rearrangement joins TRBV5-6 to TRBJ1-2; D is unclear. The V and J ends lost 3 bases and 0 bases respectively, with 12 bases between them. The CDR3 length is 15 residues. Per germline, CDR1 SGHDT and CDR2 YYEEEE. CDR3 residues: CASSSARAANYGYTF. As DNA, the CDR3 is TGTGCCAGCAGCTCGGCAAGGGCCGCTAACTATGGCTACACCTTC.

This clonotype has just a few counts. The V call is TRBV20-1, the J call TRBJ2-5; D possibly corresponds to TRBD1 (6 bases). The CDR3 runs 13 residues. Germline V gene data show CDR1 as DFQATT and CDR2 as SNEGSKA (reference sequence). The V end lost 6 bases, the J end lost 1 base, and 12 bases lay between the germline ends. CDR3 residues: CSATTGPQETQYF. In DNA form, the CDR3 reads TGCAGTGCGACGACAGGCCCCCAAGAGACCCAGTACTTC.

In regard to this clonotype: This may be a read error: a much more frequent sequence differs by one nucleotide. CDR3 loop: CASSPPVEQYF. CDR3 DNA sequence: TGTGCCAGCAGCCCGCCGGTCGAGCAGTACTTC. The rearrangement uses TRBV4-2 and TRBJ2-7; D gene unclear. Germline assignment: CDR1 LGHNA and CDR2 YNFKEQ. V was shortened by 4 bases and J by 6 bases, with 7 bases between the two germline ends. CDR3 length: 11 amino acids.

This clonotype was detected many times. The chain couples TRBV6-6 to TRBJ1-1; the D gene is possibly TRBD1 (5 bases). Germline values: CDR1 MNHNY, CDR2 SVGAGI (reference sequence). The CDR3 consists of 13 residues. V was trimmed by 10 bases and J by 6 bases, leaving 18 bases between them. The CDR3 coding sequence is TGTGCCATAGCGCCCTCAGGGTTTGCTGAAGCTTTCTTT. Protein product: CAIAPSGFAEAFF.

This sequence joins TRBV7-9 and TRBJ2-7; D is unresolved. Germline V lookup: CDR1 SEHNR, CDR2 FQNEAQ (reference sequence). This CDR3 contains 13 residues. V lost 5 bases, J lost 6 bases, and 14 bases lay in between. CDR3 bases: TGTGCCAGCAGCGACCAGACCTCGTCCGAGCAGTACTTC. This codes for CASSDQTSSEQYF.

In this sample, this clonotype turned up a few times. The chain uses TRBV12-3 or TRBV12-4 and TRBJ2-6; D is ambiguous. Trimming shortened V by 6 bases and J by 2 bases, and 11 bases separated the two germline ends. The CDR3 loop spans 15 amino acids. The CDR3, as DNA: TGTGCCAGCAGGAATACAGCAGCTGGGGCCAACGTCCTGACTTTC. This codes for CASRNTAAGANVLTF.

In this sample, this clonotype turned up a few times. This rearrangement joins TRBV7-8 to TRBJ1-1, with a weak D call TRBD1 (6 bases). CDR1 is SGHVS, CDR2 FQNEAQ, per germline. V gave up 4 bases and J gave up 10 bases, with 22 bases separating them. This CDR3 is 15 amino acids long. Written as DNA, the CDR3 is TGTGCCAGCAGCTCGTCCAGGGGACGAACCTTACCAGCTTTCTTT. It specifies CASSSSRGRTLPAFF.

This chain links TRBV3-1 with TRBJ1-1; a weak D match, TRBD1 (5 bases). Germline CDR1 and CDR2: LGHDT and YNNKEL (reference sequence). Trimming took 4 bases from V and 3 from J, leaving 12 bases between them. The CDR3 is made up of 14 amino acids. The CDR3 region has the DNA TGTGCCAGCAGCCGAAAGGAGGGGTACACTGAAGCTTTCTTT. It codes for CASSRKEGYTEAFF.

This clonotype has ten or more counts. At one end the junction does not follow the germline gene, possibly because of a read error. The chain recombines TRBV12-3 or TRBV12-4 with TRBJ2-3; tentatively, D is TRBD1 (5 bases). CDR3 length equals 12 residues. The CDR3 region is CASSLGQGLTHF. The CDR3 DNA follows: TGTGCCAGCAGTTTAGGGCAGGGATTGACACATTTT.

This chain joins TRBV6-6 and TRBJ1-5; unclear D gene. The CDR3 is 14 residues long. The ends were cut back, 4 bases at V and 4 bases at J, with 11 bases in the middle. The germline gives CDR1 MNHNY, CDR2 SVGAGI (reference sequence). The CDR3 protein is CASSFGPLNQPQHF. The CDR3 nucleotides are TGTGCCAGCAGTTTCGGACCCCTGAATCAGCCCCAGCATTTT.

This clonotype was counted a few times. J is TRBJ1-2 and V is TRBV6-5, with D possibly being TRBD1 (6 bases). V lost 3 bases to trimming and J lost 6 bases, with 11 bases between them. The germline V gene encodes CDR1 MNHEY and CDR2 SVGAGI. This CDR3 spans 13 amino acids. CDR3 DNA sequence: TGTGCCAGCAGTTATAGGGGGAGGGATGGCTACACCTTC. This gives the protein CASSYRGRDGYTF.

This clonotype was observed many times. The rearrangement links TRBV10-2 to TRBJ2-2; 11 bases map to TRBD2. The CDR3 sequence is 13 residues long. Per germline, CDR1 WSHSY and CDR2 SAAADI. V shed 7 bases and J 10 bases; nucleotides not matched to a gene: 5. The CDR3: CASITSGGLELFF. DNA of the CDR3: TGCGCCAGCATAACTAGCGGGGGATTGGAGCTGTTTTTT.

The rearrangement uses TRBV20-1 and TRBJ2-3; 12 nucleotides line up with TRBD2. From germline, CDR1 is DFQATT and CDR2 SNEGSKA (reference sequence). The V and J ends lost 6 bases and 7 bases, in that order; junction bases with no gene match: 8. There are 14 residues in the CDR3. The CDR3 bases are TGCAGTGCCCAACTAGCGGGGGGCGGTTATACGCAGTATTTT. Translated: CSAQLAGGGYTQYF.

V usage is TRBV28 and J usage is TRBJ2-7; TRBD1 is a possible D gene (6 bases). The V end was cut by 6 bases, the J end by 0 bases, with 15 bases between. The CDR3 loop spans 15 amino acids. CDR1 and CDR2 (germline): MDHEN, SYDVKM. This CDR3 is CASSITGLSSYEQYV. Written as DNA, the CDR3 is TGTGCCAGCAGCATAACAGGGTTGAGCTCCTACGAGCAGTACGTC.

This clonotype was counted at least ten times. The CDR3 DNA reads TGCAGTGCTAGAGACCAGACAGGGCGAAAGGAAAAACTGTTTTTT. Amino acids: CSARDQTGRKEKLFF. V gene TRBV20-1 combines with J gene TRBJ1-4; TRBD1 aligns across 7 bases. This CDR3 contains 15 residues. The ends lost 0 bases at V and 8 bases at J; junction bases unmatched: 9. Germline assignment: CDR1 DFQATT and CDR2 SNEGSKA (reference sequence).

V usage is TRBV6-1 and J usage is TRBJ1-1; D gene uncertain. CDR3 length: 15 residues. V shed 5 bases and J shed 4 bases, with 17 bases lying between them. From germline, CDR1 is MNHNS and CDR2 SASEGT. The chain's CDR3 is CASSPNPGIGTEAFF. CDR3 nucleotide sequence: TGTGCCAGCAGTCCCAACCCGGGAATCGGCACTGAAGCTTTCTTT.

Written as DNA, the CDR3 is TGTGCCAGCAGCTCTGACAGGGTTGGAAATCAGCCCCAGCATTTT. Amino acids: CASSSDRVGNQPQHF. The J gene is TRBJ1-5, the V gene TRBV7-8; 7 nucleotides align to TRBD1. The CDR3 contains 15 residues. V was clipped by 4 bases and J by 4 bases; unmatched bases: 7. Per germline, CDR1 SGHVS and CDR2 FQNEAQ.

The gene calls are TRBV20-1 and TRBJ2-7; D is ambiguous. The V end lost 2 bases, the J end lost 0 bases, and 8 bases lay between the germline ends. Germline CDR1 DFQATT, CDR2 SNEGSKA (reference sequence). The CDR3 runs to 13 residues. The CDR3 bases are TGCAGTGCTAGATCCAGGAGCTCCTACGAGCAGTACTTC. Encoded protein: CSARSRSSYEQYF.

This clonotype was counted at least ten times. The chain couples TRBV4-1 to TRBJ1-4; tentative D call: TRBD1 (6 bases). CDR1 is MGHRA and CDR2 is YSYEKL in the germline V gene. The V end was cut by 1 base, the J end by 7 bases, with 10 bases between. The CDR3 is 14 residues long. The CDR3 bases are TGCGCCAGCAGCCAAGGGGGGGCCGGTGAAAAACTGTTTTTT. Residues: CASSQGGAGEKLFF.

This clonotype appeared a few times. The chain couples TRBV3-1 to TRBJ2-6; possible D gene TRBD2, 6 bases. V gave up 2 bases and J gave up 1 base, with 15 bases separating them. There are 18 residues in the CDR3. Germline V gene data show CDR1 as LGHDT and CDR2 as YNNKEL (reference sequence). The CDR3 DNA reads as TGTGCCAGCAGCCAACTTACCGGGACTCCTTCTGGGGCCAACGTCCTGACTTTC. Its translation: CASSQLTGTPSGANVLTF.

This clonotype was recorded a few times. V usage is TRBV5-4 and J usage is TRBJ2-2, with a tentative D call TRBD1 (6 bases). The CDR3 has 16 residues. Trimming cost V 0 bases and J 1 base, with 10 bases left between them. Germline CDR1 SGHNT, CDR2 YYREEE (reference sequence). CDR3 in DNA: TGTGCCAGCAGCTTGGGGACAGAACTGAACACCGGGGAGCTGTTTTTT. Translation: CASSLGTELNTGELFF.

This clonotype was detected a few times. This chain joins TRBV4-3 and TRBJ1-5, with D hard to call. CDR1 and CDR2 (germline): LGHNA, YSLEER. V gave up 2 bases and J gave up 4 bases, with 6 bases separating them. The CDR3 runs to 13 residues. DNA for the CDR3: TGCGCCAGCAGCCAATCCGGGAATCAGCCCCAGCATTTT. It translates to CASSQSGNQPQHF.

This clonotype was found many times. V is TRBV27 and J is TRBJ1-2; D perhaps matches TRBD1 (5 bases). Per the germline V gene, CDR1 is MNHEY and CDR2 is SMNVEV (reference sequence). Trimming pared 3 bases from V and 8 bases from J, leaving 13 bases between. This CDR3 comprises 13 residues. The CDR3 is CASSFNGGGGYTF. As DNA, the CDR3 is TGTGCCAGCAGTTTTAACGGGGGGGGAGGCTACACCTTC.

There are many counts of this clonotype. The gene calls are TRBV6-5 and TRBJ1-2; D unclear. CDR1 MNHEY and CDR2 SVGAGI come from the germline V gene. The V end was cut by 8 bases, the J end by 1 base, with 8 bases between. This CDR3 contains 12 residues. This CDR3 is CASLSVNYGYTF. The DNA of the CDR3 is TGTGCCAGCCTAAGTGTTAACTATGGCTACACCTTC.

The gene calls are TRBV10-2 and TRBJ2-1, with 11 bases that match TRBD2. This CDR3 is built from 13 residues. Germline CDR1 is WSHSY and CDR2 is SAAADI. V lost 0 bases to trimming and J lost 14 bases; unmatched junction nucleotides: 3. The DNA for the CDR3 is TGCGCCAGCAGTGAGTCGACTAGCGGGGTCGAGTTCTTC. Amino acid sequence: CASSESTSGVEFF.